This TCR beta chain derives from a study of control samples from healthy donors and cancer patients. This CDR3 has 14 amino acids. CDR1 is SGHKS, CDR2 YYEKEE, per germline (reference sequence). V lost 4 bases and J 1 base, leaving 11 bases between the germline ends. TCRdb keeps only in-frame clones here, not all; method: immunoSEQ multiplex PCR. The table includes approximately 150,000 clones, approximately 86% detected once. This clonotype was sampled from a man between 18 and 35 years old in good health. The genes are TRBV5-5 and TRBJ1-2; D is unclear. Sequencing was performed on blood. The CDR3 nucleotides read TGTGCCAGCAGCCTGCAGCGGTTTAACTATGGCTACACCTTC. It is translated as CASSLQRFNYGYTF.